This TCR beta chain was recorded in a study of TIL therapy for anti-PD-1-resistant metastatic lung cancer. Sequencing used immunoSEQ v3. Clones were read by immunoSEQ multiplex PCR, and TCRdb kept only the in-frame ones, dropping some. The top ten hold roughly 3% of the sample, which has 55,000 or so clones, approximately 78% seen once. As for time point: pre-treatment sample, taken before nivolumab and TIL therapy. The J segment lost 3 bases and the V segment lost 8 bases, leaving 8 bases of the junction unmatched. This CDR3 region has 13 residues. Looked up from germline, CDR1 is SGHKS and CDR2 is YYEKEE (reference sequence).

The material sequenced was blood, taken at baseline. This chain uses TRBV5-5 with TRBJ2-7, with 7 positions matching TRBD1. This TCR was sampled from a person aged 25 to 80 with non-small cell lung cancer. The CDR3 loop is CASSHGQDYEQYF. The CDR3 DNA follows: TGTGCCAGTTCCCACGGACAGGACTACGAGCAGTACTTC.